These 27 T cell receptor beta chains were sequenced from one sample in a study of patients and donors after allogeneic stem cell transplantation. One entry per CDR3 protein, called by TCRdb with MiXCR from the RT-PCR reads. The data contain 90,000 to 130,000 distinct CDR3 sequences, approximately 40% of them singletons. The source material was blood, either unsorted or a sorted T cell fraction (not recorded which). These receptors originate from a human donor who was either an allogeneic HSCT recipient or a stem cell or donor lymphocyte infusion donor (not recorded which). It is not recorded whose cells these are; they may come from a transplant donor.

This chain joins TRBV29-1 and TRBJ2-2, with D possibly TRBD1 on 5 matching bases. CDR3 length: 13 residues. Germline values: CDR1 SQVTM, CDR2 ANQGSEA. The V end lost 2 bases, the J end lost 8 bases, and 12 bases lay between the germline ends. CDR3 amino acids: CSVETRVPGELFF. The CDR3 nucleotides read TGCAGCGTTGAAACCAGGGTCCCAGGGGAGCTGTTTTTT.

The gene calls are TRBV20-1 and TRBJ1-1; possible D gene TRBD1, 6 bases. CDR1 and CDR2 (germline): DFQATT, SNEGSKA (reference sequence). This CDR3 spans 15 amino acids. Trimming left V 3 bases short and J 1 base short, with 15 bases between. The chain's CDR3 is CSASRGGLGNTEAFF. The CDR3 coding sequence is TGCAGTGCTAGTAGGGGGGGCTTAGGGAACACTGAAGCTTTCTTT.

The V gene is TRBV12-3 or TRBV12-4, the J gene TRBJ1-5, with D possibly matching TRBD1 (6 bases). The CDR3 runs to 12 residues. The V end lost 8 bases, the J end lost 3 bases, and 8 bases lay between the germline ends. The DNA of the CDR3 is TGTGCCAGCGGGGACACCAATCAGCCCCAGCATTTT. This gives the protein CASGDTNQPQHF.

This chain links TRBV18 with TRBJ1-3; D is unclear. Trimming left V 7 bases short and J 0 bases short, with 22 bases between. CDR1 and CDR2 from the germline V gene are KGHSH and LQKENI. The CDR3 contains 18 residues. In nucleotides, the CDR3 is TGTGCCAGCTTATCGACCGGGTTAATGCTCGCCTCTGGAAACACCATATATTTT. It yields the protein CASLSTGLMLASGNTIYF.

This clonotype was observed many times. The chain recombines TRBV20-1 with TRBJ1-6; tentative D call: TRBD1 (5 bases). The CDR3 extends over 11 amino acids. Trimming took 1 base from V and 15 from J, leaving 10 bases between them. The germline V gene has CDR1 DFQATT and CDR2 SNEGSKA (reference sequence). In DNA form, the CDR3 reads TGCAGTGCTAGAGTGAGACAGAGCCTCCACTTT. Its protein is CSARVRQSLHF.

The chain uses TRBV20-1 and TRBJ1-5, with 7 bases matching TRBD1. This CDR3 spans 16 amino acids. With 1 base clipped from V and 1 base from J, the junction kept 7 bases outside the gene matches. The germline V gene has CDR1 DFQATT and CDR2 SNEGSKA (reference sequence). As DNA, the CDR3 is TGCAGTGCTAGAGTACCCACAGGGGTAAGCAATCAGCCCCAGCATTTT. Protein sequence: CSARVPTGVSNQPQHF.

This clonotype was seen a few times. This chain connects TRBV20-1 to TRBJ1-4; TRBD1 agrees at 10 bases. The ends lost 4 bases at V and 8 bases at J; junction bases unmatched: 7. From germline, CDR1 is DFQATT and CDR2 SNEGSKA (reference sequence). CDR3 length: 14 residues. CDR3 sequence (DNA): TGCAGTGCTACAACCGGGACAGGGGCCGAAAAACTGTTTTTT. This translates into CSATTGTGAEKLFF.

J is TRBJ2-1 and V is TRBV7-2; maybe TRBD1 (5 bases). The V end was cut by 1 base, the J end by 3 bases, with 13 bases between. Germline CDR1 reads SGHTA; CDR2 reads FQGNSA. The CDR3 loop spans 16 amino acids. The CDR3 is CASSLGGGWVYNEQFF. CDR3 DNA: TGTGCCAGCAGCTTAGGGGGCGGATGGGTCTACAATGAGCAGTTCTTC. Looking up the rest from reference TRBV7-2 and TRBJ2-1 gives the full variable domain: GAGVSQSPSNKVTEKGKDVELRCDPISGHTALYWYRQSLGQGLEFLIYFQGNSAPDKSGLPSDRFSAERTGGSVSTLTIQRTQQEDSAVYLCASSLGGGWVYNEQFFGPGTRLTVL.

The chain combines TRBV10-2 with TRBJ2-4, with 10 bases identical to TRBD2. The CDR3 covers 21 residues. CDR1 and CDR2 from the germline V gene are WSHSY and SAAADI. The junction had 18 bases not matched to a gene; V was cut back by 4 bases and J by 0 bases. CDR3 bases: TGCGCCAGCAGTGTCCTGCCTAAGCGGGAGGGCCGTGTCCAAGCCAAAAACATTCAGTACTTC. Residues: CASSVLPKREGRVQAKNIQYF.

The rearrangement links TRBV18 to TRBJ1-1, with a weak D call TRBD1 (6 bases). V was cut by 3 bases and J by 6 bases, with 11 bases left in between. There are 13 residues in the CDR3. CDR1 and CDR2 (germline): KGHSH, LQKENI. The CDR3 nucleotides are TGTGCCAGCTCACCCCACAGGGAAGCTGAAGCTTTCTTT. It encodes CASSPHREAEAFF.

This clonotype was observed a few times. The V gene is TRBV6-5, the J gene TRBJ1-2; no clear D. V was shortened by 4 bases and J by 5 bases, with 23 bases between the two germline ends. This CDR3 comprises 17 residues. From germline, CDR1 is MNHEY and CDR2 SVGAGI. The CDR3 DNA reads TGTGCCAGCAGTTGGTTGGGAGAGGGCAAGCTCCCTTATGGCTACACCTTC. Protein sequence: CASSWLGEGKLPYGYTF.

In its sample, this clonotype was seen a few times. In nucleotides, the CDR3 is TGTGCCAGCAGCCGCACTAGCGGAGGGGTCTACAATGAGCAGTTCTTC. Translating gives CASSRTSGGVYNEQFF. The chain joins TRBV14 to TRBJ2-1; TRBD2 matches 8 bases. Germline V gives CDR1 SGHDN, CDR2 FVKESK. Trimming removed 4 bases from V and 3 bases from J; junction bases left unmatched: 8. The CDR3 length is 16 residues.

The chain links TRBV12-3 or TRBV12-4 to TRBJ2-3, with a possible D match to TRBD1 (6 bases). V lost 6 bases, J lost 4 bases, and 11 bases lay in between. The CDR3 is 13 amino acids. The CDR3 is CASRKQGSDTQYF. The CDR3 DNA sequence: TGTGCCAGCAGAAAACAGGGCTCAGATACGCAGTATTTT.

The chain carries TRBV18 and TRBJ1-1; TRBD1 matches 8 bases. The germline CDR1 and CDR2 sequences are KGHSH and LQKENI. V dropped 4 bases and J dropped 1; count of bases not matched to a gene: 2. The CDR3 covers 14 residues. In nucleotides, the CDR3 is TGTGCCAGCTCACTCGGGACAGGGAACACTGAAGCTTTCTTT. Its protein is CASSLGTGNTEAFF.

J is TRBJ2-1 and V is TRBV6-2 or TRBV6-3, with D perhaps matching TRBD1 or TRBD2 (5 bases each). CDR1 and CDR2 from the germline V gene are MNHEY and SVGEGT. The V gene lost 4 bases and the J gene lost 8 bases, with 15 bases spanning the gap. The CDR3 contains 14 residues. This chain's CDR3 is CASSWDPRPYEQFF. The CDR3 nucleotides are TGTGCCAGCAGTTGGGACCCCAGGCCGTATGAGCAGTTCTTC.

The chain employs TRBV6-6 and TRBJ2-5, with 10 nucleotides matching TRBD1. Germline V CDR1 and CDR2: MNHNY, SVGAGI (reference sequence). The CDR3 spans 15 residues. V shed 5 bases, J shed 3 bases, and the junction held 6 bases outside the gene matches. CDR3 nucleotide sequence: TGTGCCAGCAGTATACCCGGGACAGGGGAAGAGACCCAGTACTTC. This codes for CASSIPGTGEETQYF.

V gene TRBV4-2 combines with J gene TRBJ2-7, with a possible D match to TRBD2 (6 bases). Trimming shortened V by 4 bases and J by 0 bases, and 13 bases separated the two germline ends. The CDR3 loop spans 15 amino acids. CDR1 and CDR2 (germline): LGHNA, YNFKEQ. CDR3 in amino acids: CASSPSGRSSYEQYF. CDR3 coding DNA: TGTGCCAGCAGCCCAAGCGGGCGAAGCTCCTACGAGCAGTACTTC.

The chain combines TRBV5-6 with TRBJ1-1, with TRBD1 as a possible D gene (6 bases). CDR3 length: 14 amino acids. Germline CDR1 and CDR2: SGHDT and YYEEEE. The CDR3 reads CPMVGGPEDTEAFF. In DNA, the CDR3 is TGTCCGATGGTGGGGGGCCCCGAGGACACTGAAGCTTTCTTT.

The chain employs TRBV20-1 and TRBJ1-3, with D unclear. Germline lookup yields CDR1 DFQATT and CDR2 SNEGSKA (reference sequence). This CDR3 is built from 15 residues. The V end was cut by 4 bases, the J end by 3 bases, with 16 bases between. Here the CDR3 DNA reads TGCAGTGCTAAGAATACAGTGGCCTTTGGAAACACCATATATTTT. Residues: CSAKNTVAFGNTIYF.

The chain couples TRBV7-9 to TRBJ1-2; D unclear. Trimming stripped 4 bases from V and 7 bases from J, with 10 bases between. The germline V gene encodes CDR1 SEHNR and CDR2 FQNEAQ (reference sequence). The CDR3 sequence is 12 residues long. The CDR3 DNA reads TGTGCCAGCAGCTCCACCCCGGGTGGCTACACCTTC. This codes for CASSSTPGGYTF.

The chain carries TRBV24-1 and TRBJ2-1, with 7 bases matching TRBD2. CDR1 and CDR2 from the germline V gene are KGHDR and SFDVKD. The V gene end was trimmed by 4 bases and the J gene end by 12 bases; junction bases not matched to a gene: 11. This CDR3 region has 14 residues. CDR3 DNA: TGTGCCACCAGTGACCGCTCTAGCGGCGGGTGGCAGTTCTTC. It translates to CATSDRSSGGWQFF.

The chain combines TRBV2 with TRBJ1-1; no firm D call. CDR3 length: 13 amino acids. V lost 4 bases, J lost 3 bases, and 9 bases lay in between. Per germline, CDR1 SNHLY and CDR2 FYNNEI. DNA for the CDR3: TGTGCCAGCAGTGGGCAGAGAGACACTGAAGCTTTCTTT. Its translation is CASSGQRDTEAFF.

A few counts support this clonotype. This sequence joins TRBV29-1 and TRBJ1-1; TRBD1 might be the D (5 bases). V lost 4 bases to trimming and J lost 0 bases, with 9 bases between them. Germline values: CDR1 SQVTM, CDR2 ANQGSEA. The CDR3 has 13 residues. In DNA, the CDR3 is TGCAGCGTTGGGTTACAGGTGAACACTGAAGCTTTCTTT. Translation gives CSVGLQVNTEAFF. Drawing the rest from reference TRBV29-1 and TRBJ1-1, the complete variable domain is SAVISQKPSRDICQRGTSLTIQCQVDSQVTMMFWYRQQPGQSLTLIATANQGSEATYESGFVIDKFPISRPNLTFSTLTVSNMSPEDSSIYLCSVGLQVNTEAFFGQGTRLTVV.

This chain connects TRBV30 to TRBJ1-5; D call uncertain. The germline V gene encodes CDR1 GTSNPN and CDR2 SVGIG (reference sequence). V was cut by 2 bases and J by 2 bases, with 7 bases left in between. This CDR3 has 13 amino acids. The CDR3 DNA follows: TGTGCCTGGAGTTCCGGGGGCAATCAGCCCCAGCATTTT. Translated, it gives CAWSSGGNQPQHF.

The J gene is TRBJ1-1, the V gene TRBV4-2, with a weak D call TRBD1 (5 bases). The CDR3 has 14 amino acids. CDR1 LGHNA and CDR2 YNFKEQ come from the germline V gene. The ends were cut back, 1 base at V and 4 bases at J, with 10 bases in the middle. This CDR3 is CASSQGDRGTEAFF. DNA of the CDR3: TGTGCCAGCAGCCAAGGGGACCGGGGCACTGAAGCTTTCTTT.

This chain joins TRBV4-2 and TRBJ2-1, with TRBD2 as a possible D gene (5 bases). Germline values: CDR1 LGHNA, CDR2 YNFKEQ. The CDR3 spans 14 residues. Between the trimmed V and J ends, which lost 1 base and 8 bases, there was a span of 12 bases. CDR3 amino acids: CASSQVGDIDEQFF. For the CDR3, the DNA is TGTGCCAGCAGCCAAGTCGGGGATATCGATGAGCAGTTCTTC.

Here the CDR3 reads CASSYTRYGYTF. The CDR3 nucleotides read TGTGCCAGCAGTTACACGCGCTATGGCTACACCTTC. The rearrangement joins TRBV6-2 or TRBV6-3 to TRBJ1-2; no reliable D call. Germline lookup yields CDR1 MNHEY and CDR2 SVGEGT. This CDR3 is built from 12 residues. Between the trimmed V and J ends, which lost 2 bases and 4 bases, there was a span of 5 bases.